The T cell receptor (beta chain) described here comes from a study of technical replicates of blood from a few donors. The ends were cut back, 0 bases at V and 6 bases at J, with 14 bases in the middle. This CDR3 has 15 amino acids. The germline CDR1 and CDR2 sequences are MNHEY and SVGAGI. Clones were sequenced by immunoSEQ multiplex PCR, and TCRdb holds only the in-frame ones, with some missing. The sample yields about 61,000 clones, approximately 89% seen once. The TCR originated in a human donor in good health. Some clones in this sample may be carry-over from other donors' samples. Sequenced sample: PBMCs. This chain links TRBV6-5 with TRBJ1-2; weak D call: TRBD1 (5 bases). The DNA for the CDR3 is TGTGCCAGCAGTTACTCGAGTGCAGGGAGGAATGGCTACACCTTC. It yields the protein CASSYSSAGRNGYTF.